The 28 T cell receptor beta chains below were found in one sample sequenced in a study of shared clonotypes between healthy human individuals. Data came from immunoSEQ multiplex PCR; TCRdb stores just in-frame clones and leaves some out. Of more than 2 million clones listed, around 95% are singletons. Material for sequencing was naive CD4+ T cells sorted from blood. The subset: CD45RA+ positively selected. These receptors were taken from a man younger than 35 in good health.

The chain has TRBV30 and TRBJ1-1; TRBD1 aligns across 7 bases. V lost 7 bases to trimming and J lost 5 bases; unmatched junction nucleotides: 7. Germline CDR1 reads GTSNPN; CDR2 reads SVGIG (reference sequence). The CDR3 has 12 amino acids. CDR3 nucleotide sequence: TGTGCCTTCCGACAGGGCGGTACTGAAGCTTTCTTT. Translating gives CAFRQGGTEAFF. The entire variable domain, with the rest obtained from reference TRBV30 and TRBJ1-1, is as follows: SQTIHQWPATLVQPVGSPLSLECTVEGTSNPNLYWYRQAAGRGLQLLFYSVGIGQISSEVPQNLSASRPQDRQFILSSKKLLLSDSGFYLCAFRQGGTEAFFGQGTRLTVV.

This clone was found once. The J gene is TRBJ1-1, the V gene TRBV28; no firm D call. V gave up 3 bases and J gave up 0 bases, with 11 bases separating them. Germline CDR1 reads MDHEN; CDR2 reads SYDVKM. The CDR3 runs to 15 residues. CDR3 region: CASSLAVVVNTEAFF. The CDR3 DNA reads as TGTGCCAGCAGTTTGGCAGTAGTGGTGAACACTGAAGCTTTCTTT.

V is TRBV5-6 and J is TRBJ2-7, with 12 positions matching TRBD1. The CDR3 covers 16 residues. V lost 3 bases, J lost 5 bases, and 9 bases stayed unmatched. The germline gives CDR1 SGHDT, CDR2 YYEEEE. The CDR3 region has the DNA TGTGCCAGCAGCTATAGGGACAGGGGGCTGAGAAACGAGCAGTACTTC. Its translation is CASSYRDRGLRNEQYF.

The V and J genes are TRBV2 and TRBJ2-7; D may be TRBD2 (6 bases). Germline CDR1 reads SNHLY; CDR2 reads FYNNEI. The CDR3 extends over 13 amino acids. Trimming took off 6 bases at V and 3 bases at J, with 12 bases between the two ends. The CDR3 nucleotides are TGTGCCAGCAGGAGACTAGGCCACTACGAGCAGTACTTC. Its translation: CASRRLGHYEQYF.

CDR3 amino acids: CASRQTGTPYGYTF. In nucleotides, the CDR3 is TGTGCCAGCAGACAAACCGGGACACCTTATGGCTACACCTTC. V gene TRBV9 combines with J gene TRBJ1-2; possible D gene TRBD1, 6 bases. The CDR3 is made up of 14 amino acids. Germline V CDR1 and CDR2: SGDLS, YYNGEE. V lost 5 bases and J 5 bases, leaving 16 bases between the germline ends.

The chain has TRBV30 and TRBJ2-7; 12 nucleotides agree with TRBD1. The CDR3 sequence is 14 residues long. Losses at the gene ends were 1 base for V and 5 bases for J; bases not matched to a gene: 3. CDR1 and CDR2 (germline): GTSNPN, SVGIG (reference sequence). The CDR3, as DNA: TGTGCCTGGAGTGGGGACAGGGGGCAGGACGAGCAGTACTTC. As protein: CAWSGDRGQDEQYF.

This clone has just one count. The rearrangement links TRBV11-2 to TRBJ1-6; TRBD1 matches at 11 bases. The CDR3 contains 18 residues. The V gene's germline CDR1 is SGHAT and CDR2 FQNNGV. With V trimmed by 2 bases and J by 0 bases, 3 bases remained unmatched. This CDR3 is CASSLRDRGSSYNSPLHF. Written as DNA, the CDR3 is TGTGCCAGCAGCTTACGGGACAGGGGGAGCTCCTATAATTCACCCCTCCACTTT.

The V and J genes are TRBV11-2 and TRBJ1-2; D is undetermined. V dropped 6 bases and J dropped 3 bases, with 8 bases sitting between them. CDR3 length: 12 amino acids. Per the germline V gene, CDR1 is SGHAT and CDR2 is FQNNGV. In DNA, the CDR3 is TGTGCCAGCAGTCCAGGAGACTATGGCTACACCTTC. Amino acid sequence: CASSPGDYGYTF.

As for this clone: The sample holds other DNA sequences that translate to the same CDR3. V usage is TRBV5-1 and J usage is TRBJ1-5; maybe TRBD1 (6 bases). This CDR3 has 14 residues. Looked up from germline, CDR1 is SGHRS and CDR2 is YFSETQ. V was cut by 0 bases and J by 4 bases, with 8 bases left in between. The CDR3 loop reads CASSLGQENQPQHF. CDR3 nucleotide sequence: TGCGCCAGCAGCTTGGGACAGGAAAATCAGCCCCAGCATTTT.

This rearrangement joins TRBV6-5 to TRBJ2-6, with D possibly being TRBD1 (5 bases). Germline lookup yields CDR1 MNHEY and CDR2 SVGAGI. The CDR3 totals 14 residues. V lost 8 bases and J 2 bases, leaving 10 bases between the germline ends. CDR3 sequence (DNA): TGTGCCAGCGGGTGGGGCGCTGGGGCCAACGTCCTGACTTTC. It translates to CASGWGAGANVLTF.

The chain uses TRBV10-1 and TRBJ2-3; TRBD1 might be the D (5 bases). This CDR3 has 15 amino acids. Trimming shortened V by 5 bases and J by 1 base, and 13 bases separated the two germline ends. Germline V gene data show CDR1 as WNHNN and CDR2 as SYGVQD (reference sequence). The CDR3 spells CASSQGWDGTDTQYF. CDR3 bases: TGCGCCAGCAGTCAGGGTTGGGATGGCACAGATACGCAGTATTTT.

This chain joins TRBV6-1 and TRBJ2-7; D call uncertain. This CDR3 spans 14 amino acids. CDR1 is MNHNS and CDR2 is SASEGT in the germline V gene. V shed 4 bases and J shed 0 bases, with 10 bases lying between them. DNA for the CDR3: TGTGCCAGCAGTGCAGGCCCCATCTCCTACGAGCAGTACTTC. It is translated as CASSAGPISYEQYF.

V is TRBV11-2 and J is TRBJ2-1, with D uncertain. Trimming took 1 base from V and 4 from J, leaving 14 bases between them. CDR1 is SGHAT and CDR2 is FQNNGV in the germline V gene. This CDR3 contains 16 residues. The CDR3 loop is CASSLVQPTLYNEQFF. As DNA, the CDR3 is TGTGCCAGCAGCTTAGTTCAACCGACTTTATACAATGAGCAGTTCTTC.

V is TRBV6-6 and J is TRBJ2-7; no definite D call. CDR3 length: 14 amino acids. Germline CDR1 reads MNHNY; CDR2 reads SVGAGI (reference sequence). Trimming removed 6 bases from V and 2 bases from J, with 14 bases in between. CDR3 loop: CASRGDQLPYEQYF. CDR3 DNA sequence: TGTGCCAGCAGAGGAGACCAACTACCCTACGAGCAGTACTTC.

The CDR3 DNA reads as TGCGCCAGTCATAGCGGGAGGGCCCGGGAGCTGTTTTTT. Translating gives CASHSGRARELFF. The chain has TRBV10-2 and TRBJ2-2; 11 nucleotides match TRBD2. Trimming removed 9 bases from V and 9 bases from J; junction bases left unmatched: 6. Germline V lookup: CDR1 WSHSY, CDR2 SAAADI. The CDR3 is 13 residues long.

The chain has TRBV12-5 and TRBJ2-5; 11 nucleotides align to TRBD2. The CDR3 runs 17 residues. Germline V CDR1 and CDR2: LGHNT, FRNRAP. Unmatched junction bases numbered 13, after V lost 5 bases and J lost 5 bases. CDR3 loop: CASGNRIAGGPTETQYF. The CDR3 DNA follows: TGTGCTAGTGGTAACCGGATAGCGGGGGGGCCTACGGAGACCCAGTACTTC.

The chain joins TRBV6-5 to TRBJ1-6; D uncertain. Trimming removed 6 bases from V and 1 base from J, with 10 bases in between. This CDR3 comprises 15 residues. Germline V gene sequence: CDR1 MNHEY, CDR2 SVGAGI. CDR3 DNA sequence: TGTGCCAGCAGGCCGATGGTGTCCTATAATTCACCCCTCCACTTT. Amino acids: CASRPMVSYNSPLHF.

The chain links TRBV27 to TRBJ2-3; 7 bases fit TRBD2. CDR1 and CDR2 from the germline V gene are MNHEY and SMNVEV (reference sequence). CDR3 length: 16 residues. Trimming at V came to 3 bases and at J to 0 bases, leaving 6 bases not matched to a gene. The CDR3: CASSLVAGTSTDTQYF. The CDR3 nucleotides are TGTGCCAGCAGTTTGGTAGCGGGTACTAGCACAGATACGCAGTATTTT.

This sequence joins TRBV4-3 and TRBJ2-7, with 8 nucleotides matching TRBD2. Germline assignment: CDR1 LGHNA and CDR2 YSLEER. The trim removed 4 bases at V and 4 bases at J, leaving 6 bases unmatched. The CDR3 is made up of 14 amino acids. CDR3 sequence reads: CASSLLAGRYEQYF. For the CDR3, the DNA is TGCGCCAGCAGCCTCTTAGCGGGAAGGTACGAGCAGTACTTC.

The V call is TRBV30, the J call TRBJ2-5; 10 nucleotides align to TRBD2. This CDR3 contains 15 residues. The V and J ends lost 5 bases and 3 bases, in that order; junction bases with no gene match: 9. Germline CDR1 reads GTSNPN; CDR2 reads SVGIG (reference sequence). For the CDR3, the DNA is TGTGCCTGGGCACTAGCGGGGTTGGGGAAAGAGACCCAGTACTTC. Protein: CAWALAGLGKETQYF.

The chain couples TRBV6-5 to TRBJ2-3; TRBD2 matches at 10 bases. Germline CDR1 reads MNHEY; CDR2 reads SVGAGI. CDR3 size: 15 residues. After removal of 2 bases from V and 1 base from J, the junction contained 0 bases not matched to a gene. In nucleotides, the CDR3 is TGTGCCAGCAGTTACACTAGCGGGGGCACAGATACGCAGTATTTT. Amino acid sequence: CASSYTSGGTDTQYF.

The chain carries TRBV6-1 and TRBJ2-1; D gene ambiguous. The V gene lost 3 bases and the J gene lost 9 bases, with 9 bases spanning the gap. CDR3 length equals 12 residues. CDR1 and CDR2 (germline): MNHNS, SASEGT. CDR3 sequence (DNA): TGTGCCAGCAGTGACACGACCAGTGAGCAGTTCTTC. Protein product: CASSDTTSEQFF.

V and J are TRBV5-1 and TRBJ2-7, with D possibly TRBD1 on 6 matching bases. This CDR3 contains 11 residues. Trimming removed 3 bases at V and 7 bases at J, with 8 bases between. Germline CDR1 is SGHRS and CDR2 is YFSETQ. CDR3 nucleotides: TGCGCCAGCAGCTCACAGGGTGAGCAGTACTTC. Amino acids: CASSSQGEQYF.

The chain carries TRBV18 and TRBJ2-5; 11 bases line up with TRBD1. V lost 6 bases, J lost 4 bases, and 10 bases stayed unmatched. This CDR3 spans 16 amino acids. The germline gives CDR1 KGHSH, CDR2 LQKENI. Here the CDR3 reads CASSPSGQGAGETQYF. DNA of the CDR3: TGTGCCAGCTCGCCTAGCGGACAGGGGGCAGGAGAGACCCAGTACTTC.

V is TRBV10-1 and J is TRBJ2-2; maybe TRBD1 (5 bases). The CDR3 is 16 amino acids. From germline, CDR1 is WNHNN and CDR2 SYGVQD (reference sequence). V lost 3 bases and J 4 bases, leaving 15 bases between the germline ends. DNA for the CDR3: TGCGCCAGCAGTGATTATGACAGACGGTCCACCGGGGAGCTGTTTTTT. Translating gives CASSDYDRRSTGELFF.

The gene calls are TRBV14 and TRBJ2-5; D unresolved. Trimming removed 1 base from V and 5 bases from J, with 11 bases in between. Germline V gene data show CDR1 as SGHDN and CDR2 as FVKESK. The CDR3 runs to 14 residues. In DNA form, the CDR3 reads TGTGCCAGCAGCCAAGGAAGGGCAGCGGAGACCCAGTACTTC. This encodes CASSQGRAAETQYF.

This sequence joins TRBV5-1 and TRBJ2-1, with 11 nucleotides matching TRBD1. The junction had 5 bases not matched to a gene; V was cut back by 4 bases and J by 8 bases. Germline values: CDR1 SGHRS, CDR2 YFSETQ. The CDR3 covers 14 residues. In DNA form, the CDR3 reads TGCGCCAGCAGCCAAGGACAGGGGGCTCATGAGCAGTTCTTC. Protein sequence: CASSQGQGAHEQFF.

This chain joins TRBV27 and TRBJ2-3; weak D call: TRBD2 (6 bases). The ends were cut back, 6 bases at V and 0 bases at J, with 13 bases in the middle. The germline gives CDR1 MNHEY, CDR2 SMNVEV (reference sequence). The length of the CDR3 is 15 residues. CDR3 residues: CASSNPTRSTDTQYF. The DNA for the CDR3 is TGTGCCAGCAGCAACCCGACTAGGAGCACAGATACGCAGTATTTT.